One and the same sample provided the 8 T cell receptor beta chains below, sequenced in a study of cytomegalovirus exposure and HLA in healthy donors. Primers: 60 Vbeta forward and 13 Jbeta reverse. The assay was immunoSEQ multiplex PCR, and TCRdb's table has in-frame clones only and misses some. This sample has 120,000 or so clones, with 65% to 80% found just once. The sequenced sample consisted of PBMCs. All receptors come from a man aged 30-40 years in good health and CMV-seronegative.

The CDR3 region is CASSLGSADTQYF. The DNA for the CDR3 is TGTGCCAGCAGCTTAGGGAGCGCAGATACGCAGTATTTT. The chain links TRBV11-2 to TRBJ2-3; D is uncertain. The V gene's germline CDR1 is SGHAT and CDR2 FQNNGV. The CDR3 runs 13 residues. Trimming stripped 1 base from V and 4 bases from J, with 6 bases between.

This sequence joins TRBV6-5 and TRBJ1-2; D is unclear. Germline V gene sequence: CDR1 MNHEY, CDR2 SVGAGI. Trimming stripped 0 bases from V and 0 bases from J, with 5 bases between. This CDR3 has 14 amino acids. In DNA, the CDR3 is TGTGCCAGCAGTTACTCGGCAGCTAACTATGGCTACACCTTC. Amino acid sequence: CASSYSAANYGYTF.

The chain links TRBV2 to TRBJ2-1, with no clear D. The germline gives CDR1 SNHLY, CDR2 FYNNEI. This CDR3 is 12 amino acids long. Trimming cost V 8 bases and J 4 bases, with 9 bases left between them. The CDR3 protein is CASRDQYNEQFF. CDR3 nucleotides: TGTGCCAGCCGAGATCAATACAATGAGCAGTTCTTC.

The chain has TRBV2 and TRBJ1-1; TRBD1 matches 11 bases. The J segment lost 5 bases and the V segment lost 5 bases, leaving 4 bases of the junction unmatched. Looked up from germline, CDR1 is SNHLY and CDR2 is FYNNEI. The CDR3 has 14 residues. CDR3 coding DNA: TGTGCCAGCAGTCAGGACAGGGGGCGTACTGAAGCTTTCTTT. Translated, it gives CASSQDRGRTEAFF.

This sequence joins TRBV7-7 and TRBJ2-5, with D tentatively TRBD1 (6 bases). The J call is doubtful: the DNA matches TRBJ2-7 better. Germline V gene data show CDR1 as SSHAT and CDR2 as FNYEAQ (reference sequence). The CDR3 spans 14 residues. The CDR3 sequence: CASSLNRAKYEQYF. The CDR3 coding sequence is TGTGCCAGCAGCTTGAACAGGGCGAAGTACGAGCAGTACTTC.

This clone was counted a few times. V is TRBV19 and J is TRBJ2-1; TRBD2 matches 9 bases. CDR3 size: 15 residues. Germline CDR1 LNHDA, CDR2 SQIVND (reference sequence). J was trimmed by 7 bases and V by 7 bases; bases with no gene match: 11. CDR3: CASTIAGGPWNEQFF. The CDR3 nucleotides read TGTGCCAGTACTATCGCGGGAGGGCCGTGGAATGAGCAGTTCTTC.

This rearrangement joins TRBV6-1 to TRBJ1-5; D not certain. The V gene lost 6 bases and the J gene lost 3 bases, with 9 bases spanning the gap. The CDR3 is 13 amino acids. CDR1 and CDR2 (germline): MNHNS, SASEGT. The CDR3 spells CASRTGFNQPQHF. The CDR3 coding sequence is TGTGCCAGCAGAACGGGTTTCAATCAGCCCCAGCATTTT.

The V call is TRBV7-8, the J call TRBJ1-4; TRBD1 aligns across 7 bases. CDR3 length equals 15 residues. CDR1 SGHVS and CDR2 FQNEAQ come from the germline V gene. With 5 bases clipped from V and 1 base from J, the junction kept 4 bases outside the gene matches. The CDR3 nucleotides are TGTGCCAGCAGCCCCTACAGGGGAACTAATGAAAAACTGTTTTTT. Translated: CASSPYRGTNEKLFF.